This record looks at one T cell receptor beta chain sequence and its context. Its cognate antigen is unknown. This CDR3 has 14 amino acids. Per germline, CDR1 KGHSH and CDR2 LQKENI. The V end lost 4 bases, the J end lost 1 base, and 10 bases lay between the germline ends. This specimen belongs to a study of T cell responses to AZD1222 COVID-19 vaccine. Study-level points and caveats: Vaccine-associated CD4 TCRs ranged over spike, dominating at 160-218 and 743-854. No repertoire was sampled before or during the peak T cell response, only after it. Baseline seropositivity characterized only a handful of AZD1222 recipients. Of spike-specific TCRs, nearly half reportedly target regions left unmutated in variants.

Libraries were prepared by immunoSEQ multiplex PCR; TCRdb keeps only in-frame clonotypes and omits some of them. The table lists 100,000 to 150,000 clones, 88% of them singletons. This chain links TRBV18 with TRBJ1-1, with D perhaps TRBD1 (6 bases). This clonotype was sampled from an adult in good health. Material: peripheral blood, obtained on day 0 of MenACWY control vaccination. The CDR3 nucleotides read TGTGCCAGCTCACTCCAGGGACAGAACACTGAAGCTTTCTTT. Protein product: CASSLQGQNTEAFF.